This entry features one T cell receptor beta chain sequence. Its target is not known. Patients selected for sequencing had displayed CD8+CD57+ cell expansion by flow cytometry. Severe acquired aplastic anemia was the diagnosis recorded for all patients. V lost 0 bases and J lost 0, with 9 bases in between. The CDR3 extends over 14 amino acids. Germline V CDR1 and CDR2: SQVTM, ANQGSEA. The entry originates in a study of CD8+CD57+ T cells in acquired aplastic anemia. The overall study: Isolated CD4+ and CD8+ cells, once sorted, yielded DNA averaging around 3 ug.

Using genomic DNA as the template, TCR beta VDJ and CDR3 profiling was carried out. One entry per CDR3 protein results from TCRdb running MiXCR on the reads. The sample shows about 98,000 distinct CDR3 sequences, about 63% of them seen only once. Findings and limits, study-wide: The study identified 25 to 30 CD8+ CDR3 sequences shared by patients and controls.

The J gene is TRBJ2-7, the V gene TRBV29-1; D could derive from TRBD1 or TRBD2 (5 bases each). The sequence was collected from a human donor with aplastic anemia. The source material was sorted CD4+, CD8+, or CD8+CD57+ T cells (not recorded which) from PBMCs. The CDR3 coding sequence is TGCAGCGTTGAAGATGGGACCTACTCCTACGAGCAGTACTTC. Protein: CSVEDGTYSYEQYF.